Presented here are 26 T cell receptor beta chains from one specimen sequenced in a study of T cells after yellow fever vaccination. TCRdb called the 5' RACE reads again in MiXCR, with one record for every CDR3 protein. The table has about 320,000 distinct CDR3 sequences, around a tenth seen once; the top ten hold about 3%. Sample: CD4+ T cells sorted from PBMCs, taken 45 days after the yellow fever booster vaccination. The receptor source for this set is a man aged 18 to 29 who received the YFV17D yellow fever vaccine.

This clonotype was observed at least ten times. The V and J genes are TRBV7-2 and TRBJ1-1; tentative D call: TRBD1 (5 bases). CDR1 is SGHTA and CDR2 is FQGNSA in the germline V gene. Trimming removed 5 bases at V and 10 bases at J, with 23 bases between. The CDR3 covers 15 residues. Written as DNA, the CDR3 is TGTGCCAGCAGCCCCCCGGGGCAGGGTGATAGGAGAGCTTTCTTT. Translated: CASSPPGQGDRRAFF.

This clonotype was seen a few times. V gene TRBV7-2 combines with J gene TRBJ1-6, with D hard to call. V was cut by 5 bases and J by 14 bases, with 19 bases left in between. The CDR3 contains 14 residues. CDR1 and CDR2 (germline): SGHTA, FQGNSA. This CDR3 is CASSPSLSGGALHF. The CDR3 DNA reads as TGTGCCAGCAGCCCCTCGTTGTCAGGCGGGGCCCTCCACTTT.

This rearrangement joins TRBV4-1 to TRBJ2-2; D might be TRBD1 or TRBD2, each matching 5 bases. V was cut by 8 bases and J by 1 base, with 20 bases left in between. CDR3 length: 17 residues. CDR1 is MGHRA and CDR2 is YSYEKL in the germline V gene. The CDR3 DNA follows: TGCGCCAGCCGACCCGGGGCCGCCAGAATGAACACCGGGGAGCTGTTTTTT. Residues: CASRPGAARMNTGELFF.

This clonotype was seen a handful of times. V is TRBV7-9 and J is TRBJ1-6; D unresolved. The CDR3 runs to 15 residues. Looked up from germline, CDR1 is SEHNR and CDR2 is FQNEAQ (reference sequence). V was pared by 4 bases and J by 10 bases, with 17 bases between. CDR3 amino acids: CASSSRQGSISPLHF. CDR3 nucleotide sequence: TGTGCCAGCAGCTCGCGACAAGGATCCATATCACCCCTCCACTTT.

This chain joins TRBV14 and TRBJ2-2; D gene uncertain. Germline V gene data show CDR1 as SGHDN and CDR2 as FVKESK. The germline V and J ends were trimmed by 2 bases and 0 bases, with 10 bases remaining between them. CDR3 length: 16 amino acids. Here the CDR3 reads CASSQSWKTNTGELFF. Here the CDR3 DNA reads TGTGCCAGCAGCCAATCATGGAAAACGAACACCGGGGAGCTGTTTTTT.

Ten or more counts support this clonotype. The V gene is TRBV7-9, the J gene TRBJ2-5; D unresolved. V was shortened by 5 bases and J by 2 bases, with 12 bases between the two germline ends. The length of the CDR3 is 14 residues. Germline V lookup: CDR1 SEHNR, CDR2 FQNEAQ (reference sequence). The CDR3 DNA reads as TGTGCCAGCAGCCCCCCTTCCCAACAAGAGACCCAGTACTTC. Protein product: CASSPPSQQETQYF.

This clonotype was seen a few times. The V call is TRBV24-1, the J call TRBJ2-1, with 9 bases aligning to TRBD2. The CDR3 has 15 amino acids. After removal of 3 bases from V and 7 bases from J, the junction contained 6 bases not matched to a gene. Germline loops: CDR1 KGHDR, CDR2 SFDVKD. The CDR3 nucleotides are TGTGCCACCAGTGATGCGGGGGGGCGTGTTAATGAGCAGTTCTTC. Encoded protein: CATSDAGGRVNEQFF.

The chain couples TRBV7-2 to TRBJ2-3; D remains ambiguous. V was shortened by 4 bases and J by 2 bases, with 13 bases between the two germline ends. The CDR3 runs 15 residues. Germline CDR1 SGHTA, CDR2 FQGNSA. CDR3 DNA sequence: TGTGCCAGCAGCTACCGGACGGGCAACACAGATACGCAGTATTTT. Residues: CASSYRTGNTDTQYF.

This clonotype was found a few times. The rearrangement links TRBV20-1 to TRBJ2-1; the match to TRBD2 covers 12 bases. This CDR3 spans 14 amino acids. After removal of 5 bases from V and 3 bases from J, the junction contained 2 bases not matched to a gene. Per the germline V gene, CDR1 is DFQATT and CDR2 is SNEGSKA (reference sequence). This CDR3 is CSASSGGVYNEQFF. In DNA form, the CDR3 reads TGCAGTGCTTCTAGCGGGGGGGTCTACAATGAGCAGTTCTTC.

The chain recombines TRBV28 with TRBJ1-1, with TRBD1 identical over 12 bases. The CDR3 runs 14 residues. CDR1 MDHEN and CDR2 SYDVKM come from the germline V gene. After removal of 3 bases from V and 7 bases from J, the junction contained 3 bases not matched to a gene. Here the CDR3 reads CASSFRDRGREAFF. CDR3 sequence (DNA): TGTGCCAGCAGTTTTCGGGACAGGGGGCGTGAAGCTTTCTTT.

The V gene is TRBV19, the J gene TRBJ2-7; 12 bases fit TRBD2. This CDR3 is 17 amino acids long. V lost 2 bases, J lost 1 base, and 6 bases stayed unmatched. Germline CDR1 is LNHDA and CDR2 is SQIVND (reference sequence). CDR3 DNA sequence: TGTGCCAGTAGTATACCGCTGGGGACTAGCGGGTCCTACGAGCAGTACTTC. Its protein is CASSIPLGTSGSYEQYF.

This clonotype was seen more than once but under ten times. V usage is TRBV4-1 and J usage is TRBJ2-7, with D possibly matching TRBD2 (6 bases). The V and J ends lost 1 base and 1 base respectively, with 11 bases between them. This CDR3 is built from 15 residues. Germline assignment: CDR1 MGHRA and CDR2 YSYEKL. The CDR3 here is CASSQVGRNSYEQYF. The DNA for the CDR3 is TGCGCCAGCAGCCAAGTGGGGAGGAATTCCTACGAGCAGTACTTC.

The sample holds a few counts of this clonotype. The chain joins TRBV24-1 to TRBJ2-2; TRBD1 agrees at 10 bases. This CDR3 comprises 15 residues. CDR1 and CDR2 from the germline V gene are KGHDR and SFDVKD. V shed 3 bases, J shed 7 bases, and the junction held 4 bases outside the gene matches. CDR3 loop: CATSDPGQGIGELFF. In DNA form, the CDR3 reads TGTGCCACCAGTGATCCGGGACAGGGGATCGGGGAGCTGTTTTTT.

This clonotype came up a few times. The CDR3 DNA reads as TGTGCCAGCACCCTGGGACAGGGGGCGGGTGGGGCCAACGTCCTGACTTTC. As protein: CASTLGQGAGGANVLTF. The chain employs TRBV27 and TRBJ2-6; 12 bases align to TRBD1. V gave up 7 bases and J gave up 3 bases; unmatched junction bases: 7. CDR1 is MNHEY, CDR2 SMNVEV, per germline (reference sequence). The CDR3 runs to 17 residues.

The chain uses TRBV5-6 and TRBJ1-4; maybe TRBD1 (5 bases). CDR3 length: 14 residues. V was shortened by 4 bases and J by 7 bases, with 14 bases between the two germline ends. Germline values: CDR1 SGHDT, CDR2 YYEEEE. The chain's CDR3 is CASSPMPGSEKLFF. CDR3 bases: TGTGCCAGCAGCCCAATGCCAGGGAGTGAAAAACTGTTTTTT.

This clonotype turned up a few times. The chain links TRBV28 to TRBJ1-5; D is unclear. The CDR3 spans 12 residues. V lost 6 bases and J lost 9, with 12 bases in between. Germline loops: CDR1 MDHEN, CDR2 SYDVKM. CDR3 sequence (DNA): TGTGCCAGCAGATCCCCGACCGCGCCCCAGCATTTT. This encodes CASRSPTAPQHF.

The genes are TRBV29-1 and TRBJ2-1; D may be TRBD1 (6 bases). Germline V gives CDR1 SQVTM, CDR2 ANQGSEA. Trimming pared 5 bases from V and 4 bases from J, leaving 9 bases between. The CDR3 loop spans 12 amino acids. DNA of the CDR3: TGCAGCGTTTCACAGGGATACAATGAGCAGTTCTTC. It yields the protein CSVSQGYNEQFF.

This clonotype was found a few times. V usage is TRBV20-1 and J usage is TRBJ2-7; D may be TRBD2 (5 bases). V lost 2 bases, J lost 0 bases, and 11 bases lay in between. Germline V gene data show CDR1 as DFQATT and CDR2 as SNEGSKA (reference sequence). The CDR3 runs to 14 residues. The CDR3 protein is CSARYGLGSYEQYF. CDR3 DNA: TGCAGTGCTAGATATGGACTGGGCTCCTACGAGCAGTACTTC.

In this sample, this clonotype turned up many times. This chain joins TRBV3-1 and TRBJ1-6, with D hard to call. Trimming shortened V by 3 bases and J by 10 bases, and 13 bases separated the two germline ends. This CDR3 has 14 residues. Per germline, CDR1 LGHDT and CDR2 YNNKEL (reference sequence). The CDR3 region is CASSQGGKDSPLHF. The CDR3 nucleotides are TGTGCCAGCAGCCAGGGCGGCAAGGACTCACCCCTCCACTTT.

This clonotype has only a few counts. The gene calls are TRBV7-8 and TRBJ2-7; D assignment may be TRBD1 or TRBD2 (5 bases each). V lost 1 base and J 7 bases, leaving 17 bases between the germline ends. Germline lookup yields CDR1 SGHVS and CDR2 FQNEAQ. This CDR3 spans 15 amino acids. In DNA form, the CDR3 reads TGTGCCAGCAGCTTAGGGTCAGGGACCTTCTTGGAGCAGTACGTC. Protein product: CASSLGSGTFLEQYV.

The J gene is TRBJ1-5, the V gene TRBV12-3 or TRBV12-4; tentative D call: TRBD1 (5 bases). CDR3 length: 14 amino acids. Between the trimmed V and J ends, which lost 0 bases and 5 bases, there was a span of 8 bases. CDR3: CASSLAMGDQPQHF. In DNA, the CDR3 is TGTGCCAGCAGTTTAGCGATGGGGGATCAGCCCCAGCATTTT.

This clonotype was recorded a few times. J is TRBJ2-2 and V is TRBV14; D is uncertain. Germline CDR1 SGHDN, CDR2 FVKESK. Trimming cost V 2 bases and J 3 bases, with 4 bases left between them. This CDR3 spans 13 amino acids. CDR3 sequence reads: CASSQQDTGELFF. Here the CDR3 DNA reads TGTGCCAGCAGCCAACAGGACACCGGGGAGCTGTTTTTT. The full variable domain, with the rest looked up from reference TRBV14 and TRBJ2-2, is EAGVTQFPSHSVIEKGQTVTLRCDPISGHDNLYWYRRVMGKEIKFLLHFVKESKQDESGMPNNRFLAERTGGTYSTLKVQPAELEDSGVYFCASSQQDTGELFFGEGSRLTVL.

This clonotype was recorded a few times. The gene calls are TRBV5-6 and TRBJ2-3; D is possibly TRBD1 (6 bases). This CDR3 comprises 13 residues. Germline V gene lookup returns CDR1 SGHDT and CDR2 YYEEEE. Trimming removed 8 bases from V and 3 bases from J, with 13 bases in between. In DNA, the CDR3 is TGTGCCAGTTACAGGGCTCGGACAGATACGCAGTATTTT. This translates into CASYRARTDTQYF.

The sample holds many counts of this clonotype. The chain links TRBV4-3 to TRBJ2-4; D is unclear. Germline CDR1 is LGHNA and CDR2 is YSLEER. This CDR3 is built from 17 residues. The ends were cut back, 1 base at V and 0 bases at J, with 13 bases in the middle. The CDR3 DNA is TGCGCCAGCAGCCAAGGGAGCCCGGCCGTAGCCAAAAACATTCAGTACTTC. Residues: CASSQGSPAVAKNIQYF.

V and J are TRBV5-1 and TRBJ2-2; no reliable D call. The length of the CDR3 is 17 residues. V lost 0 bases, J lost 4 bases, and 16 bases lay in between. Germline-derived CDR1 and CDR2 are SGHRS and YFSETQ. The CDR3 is CASSLARSGRSTGELFF. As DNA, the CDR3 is TGCGCCAGCAGCTTGGCGCGTAGTGGCAGGAGCACCGGGGAGCTGTTTTTT.

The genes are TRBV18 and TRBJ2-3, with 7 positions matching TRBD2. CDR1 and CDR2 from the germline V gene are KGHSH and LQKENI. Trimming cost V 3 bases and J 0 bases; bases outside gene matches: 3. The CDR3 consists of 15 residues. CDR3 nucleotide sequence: TGTGCCAGCTCACCTACAGCGGGGAGCACAGATACGCAGTATTTT. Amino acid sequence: CASSPTAGSTDTQYF.